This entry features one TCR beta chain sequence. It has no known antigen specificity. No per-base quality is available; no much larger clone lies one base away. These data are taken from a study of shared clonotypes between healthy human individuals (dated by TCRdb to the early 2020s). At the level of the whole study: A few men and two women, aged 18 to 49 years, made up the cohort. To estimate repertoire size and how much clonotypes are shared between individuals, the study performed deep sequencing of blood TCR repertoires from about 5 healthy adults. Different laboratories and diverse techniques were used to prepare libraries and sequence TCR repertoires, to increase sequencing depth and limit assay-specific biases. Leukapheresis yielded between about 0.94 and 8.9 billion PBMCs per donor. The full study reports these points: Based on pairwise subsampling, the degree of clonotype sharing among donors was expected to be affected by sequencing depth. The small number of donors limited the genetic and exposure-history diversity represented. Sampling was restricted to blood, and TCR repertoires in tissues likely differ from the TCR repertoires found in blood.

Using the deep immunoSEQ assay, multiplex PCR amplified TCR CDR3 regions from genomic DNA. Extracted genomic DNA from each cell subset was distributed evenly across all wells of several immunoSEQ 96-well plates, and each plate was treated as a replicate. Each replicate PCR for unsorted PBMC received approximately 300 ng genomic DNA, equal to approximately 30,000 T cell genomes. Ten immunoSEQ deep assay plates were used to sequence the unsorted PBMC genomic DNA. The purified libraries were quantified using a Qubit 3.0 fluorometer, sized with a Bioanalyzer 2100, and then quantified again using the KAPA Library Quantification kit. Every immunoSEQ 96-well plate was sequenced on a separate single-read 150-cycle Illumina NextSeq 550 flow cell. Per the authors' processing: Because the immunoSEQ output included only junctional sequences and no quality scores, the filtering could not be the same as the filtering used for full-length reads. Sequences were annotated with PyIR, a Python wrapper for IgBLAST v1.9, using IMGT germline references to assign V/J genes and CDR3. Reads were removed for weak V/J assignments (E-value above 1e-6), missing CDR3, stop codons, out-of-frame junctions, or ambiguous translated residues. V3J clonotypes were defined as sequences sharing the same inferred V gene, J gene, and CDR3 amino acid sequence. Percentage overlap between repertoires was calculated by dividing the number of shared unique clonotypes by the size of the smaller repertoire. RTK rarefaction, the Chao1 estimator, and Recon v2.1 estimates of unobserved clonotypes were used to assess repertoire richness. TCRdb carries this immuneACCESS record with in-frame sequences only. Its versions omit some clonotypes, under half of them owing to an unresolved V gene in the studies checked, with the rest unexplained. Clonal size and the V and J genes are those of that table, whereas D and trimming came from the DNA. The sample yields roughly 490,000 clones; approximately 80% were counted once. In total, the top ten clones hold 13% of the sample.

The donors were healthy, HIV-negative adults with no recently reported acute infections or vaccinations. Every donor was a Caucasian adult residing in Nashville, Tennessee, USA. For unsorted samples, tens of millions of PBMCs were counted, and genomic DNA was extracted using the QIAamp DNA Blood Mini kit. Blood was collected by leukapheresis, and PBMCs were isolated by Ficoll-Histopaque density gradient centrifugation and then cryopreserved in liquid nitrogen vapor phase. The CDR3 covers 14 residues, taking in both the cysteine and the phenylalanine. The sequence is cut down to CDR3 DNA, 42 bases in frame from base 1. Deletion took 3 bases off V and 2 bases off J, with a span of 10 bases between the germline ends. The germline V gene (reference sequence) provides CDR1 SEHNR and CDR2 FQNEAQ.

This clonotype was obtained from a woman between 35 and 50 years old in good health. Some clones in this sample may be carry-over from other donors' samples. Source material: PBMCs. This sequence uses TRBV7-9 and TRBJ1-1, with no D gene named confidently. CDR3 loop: CASSFADPNTEAFF. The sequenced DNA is TGTGCCAGCAGCTTCGCCGACCCTAACACTGAAGCTTTCTTT.